This paragraph covers one T cell receptor (beta chain) sequence. The antigen is unknown. This specimen belongs to a study of CD8+ T cells in alopecia areata. The overall study: Twice a day, 5 to 10 mg of oral tofacitinib was administered to treated patients.

V lost 0 bases, J lost 9 bases, and 6 bases lay in between. The CDR3 consists of 12 residues. Germline V gene lookup returns CDR1 GTSNPN and CDR2 SVGIG (reference sequence). Study results and limitations: Lesional scalp displayed greater clonality than normal scalp, most notably in alopecia totalis/universalis.

After isolation, RNA underwent reverse transcription to generate cDNA as the sequencing template. Using immunoSEQ multiplex PCR, the repertoire was profiled, and TCRdb retains in-frame clones only, with some absent. The table records under 300,000 clones, around 67% of them present only once. Specimen: CD4+ T cells sorted from blood, collected at week 0. The sequence was collected from a human donor with alopecia areata. The rearrangement uses TRBV30 and TRBJ1-6, with D unresolved. Here the CDR3 DNA reads TGTGCCTGGAGTGTACAAGGTTCACCCCTCCACTTT. It codes for CAWSVQGSPLHF.